The entry that follows covers one T cell receptor beta chain sequence. Its antigen is currently unknown. These data belong to a study of glioma-infiltrating T cells after dendritic cell vaccination. As for the study in general: Patients received three intradermal dendritic cell vaccine injections at biweekly intervals.

Findings of the study overall: Estimated pretreatment TIL content predicted outcome after dendritic cell vaccination.

Primers: 60 V beta forward and 13 J beta reverse. TCRdb keeps only in-frame clones here, not all; method: immunoSEQ multiplex PCR. The sample shows roughly 98,000 clones, approximately 90% of them seen only once. This TCR was sampled from a human donor with glioblastoma. This material consisted of blood, taken before dendritic cell vaccination.

The CDR3 here is CASSQETLAGVGNEQFF. The CDR3 DNA sequence: TGTGCCAGCAGCCAAGAAACACTAGCGGGGGTTGGGAATGAGCAGTTCTTC. The chain couples TRBV14 to TRBJ2-1; 11 bases are shared with TRBD2. CDR3 size: 17 residues. Germline trimming cut 0 bases from V and 7 bases from J; bases unmatched to any gene: 8. Germline V gene lookup returns CDR1 SGHDN and CDR2 FVKESK.